This TCR beta chain derives from a study of blood T cell repertoires in COVID-19. The germline V gene has CDR1 LGHDT and CDR2 YNNKEL (reference sequence). V trimming: 4 bases; J trimming: 0 bases; junction bases outside the gene matches: 5. CDR3 size: 15 residues. In the source study's methods: Reference gene primer amplification yielded estimated nucleated cell counts. The assay was immunoSEQ multiplex PCR, and TCRdb's table has in-frame clones only and misses some. The D gene and trimming were derived from the DNA, and the V and J assignments and clone size from that table. The sample gives some 60,000 clones, around nine tenths of which show up once; approximately 6.2% is in the top ten.

Sequencing was performed on peripheral blood. The genes are TRBV3-1 (or the pseudogene TRBV3-2) and TRBJ2-7, with 8 bases that match TRBD2. This sequence originates from a man aged 40-55 years with acute or convalescent COVID-19. In nucleotides, the CDR3 is TGTGCCAGCAGCCCGTGGACTAGCAGCTCCTACGAGCAGTACTTC. This encodes CASSPWTSSSYEQYF.